The clone carrying this T cell receptor (beta chain) was picked up a small number of times. The sample originates from a study of T cell changes during pregnancy in multiple sclerosis. Measured with immunoSEQ multiplex PCR; TCRdb has only the in-frame clones, and not every one. The top ten clones hold over 2% of a sample with around 70,000 clones, about 92% of them seen once. Germline lookup yields CDR1 LGHNA and CDR2 YNFKEQ. The V gene end was trimmed by 0 bases and the J gene end by 4 bases; junction bases not matched to a gene: 11. CDR3 length: 17 residues. Source: peripheral blood, taken before pregnancy. The gene calls are TRBV4-2 and TRBJ2-5; 7 nucleotides line up with TRBD1. The receptor was derived from a female donor with multiple sclerosis, enrolled in a pregnancy study. The chain's CDR3 is CASSQDLGQDYGETQYF. CDR3 nucleotides: TGTGCCAGCAGCCAAGATCTAGGACAGGATTATGGAGAGACCCAGTACTTC.